This T cell receptor (beta chain) was documented in a study of cytomegalovirus exposure and HLA in healthy donors. For the study at large: The same platform was used for the 110 or so validation repertoires as for the approximately 610 first-cohort repertoires, as reported in a later analysis. Study-wide results and caveats: First-cohort TCR clusters tended to co-occur in the approximately 120 validation repertoires, a later analysis found. Associated with cytomegalovirus, according to the listing, were about 160 TCR beta chains.

The donors were in the roughly 130-subject validation cohort, distinct from the approximately 700-subject first cohort. Sequenced by immunoSEQ multiplex PCR; TCRdb stores in-frame clones only, minus some. The table includes over 250,000 clones, around 90% detected once. The CDR3 consists of 16 residues. V lost 2 bases and J lost 9; bases outside the gene matches: 8. Germline V lookup: CDR1 MNHEY, CDR2 SVGAGI. As for this clone: Its antigen is as yet unknown.

The origin of this receptor is a woman in her thirties in good health and CMV-seropositive. The sequenced sample was PBMCs. The chain joins TRBV6-5 to TRBJ2-1; TRBD2 aligns across 12 bases. This chain's CDR3 is CASSYLRLAGVSEQFF. CDR3 coding DNA: TGTGCCAGCAGTTACCTTAGACTAGCGGGAGTTAGTGAGCAGTTCTTC.